The clone carrying this TCR beta chain was seen more than once but under ten times. Its antigen is undetermined. The length of the CDR3 is 15 residues. V was trimmed by 5 bases and J by 9 bases, leaving 17 bases between them. Germline V lookup: CDR1 MDHEN, CDR2 SYDVKM. This specimen comes from a study of T-cell reconstitution after alpha-beta-depleted transplantation in children. Study results and caveats: Reports say that about two months after transplant, the alpha-beta T cells came out of several hundred graft clones that had expanded. TCRbeta diversity was high at day 60 in some patients (a result of surviving recipient T cells and thymic progenitors). Newly generated T cells supplied most T-cell counts and diversity one year post-transplant.

Preparation of the TCRbeta library involved a method that used unique molecular identifiers. TCRdb re-analysed the PCR reads in MiXCR, keeping a single row per CDR3 protein. Of fewer than 550,000 distinct CDR3 sequences in the sample, 9.5% to 12% were seen once. The source was PBMCs, mostly from graft donor cells, collected 180 days after TCRalphabeta/CD19-depleted stem cell transplant. The TCR comes from a female patient aged 2-10 years who had a stem cell transplant for aplastic anemia, so the T cells may come from the graft donor. The V call is TRBV28, the J call TRBJ1-6; maybe TRBD1 (6 bases). The CDR3 nucleotides are TGTGCCAGCAGTCCTTACAGGGCTTTCGCTTCACCCCTCCACTTT. Protein sequence: CASSPYRAFASPLHF.